What follows are 20 T cell receptor beta chains derived from one specimen sequenced in a study of blood T cell repertoires in COVID-19. Profiled with immunoSEQ multiplex PCR; TCRdb holds only in-frame clones, not every one. The sample lists approximately 150,000 clones, approximately 89% occurring once. Specimen: peripheral blood. These receptors were taken from a human donor in a cohort sampled during active COVID-19.

This clone appeared a single time. V gene TRBV28 combines with J gene TRBJ1-1, with 10 bases aligning to TRBD1. This CDR3 is 13 amino acids long. CDR1 and CDR2 (germline): MDHEN, SYDVKM. Unmatched junction bases numbered 3, after V lost 11 bases and J lost 0 bases. CDR3 protein: CAGDRGLNTEAFF. CDR3 DNA: TGTGCCGGGGACAGGGGCCTGAACACTGAAGCTTTCTTT.

This chain uses TRBV9 with TRBJ2-1; D might be TRBD2 (6 bases). The CDR3 loop spans 15 amino acids. Germline V gene lookup returns CDR1 SGDLS and CDR2 YYNGEE. The germline V and J ends were trimmed by 1 base and 7 bases, with 15 bases remaining between them. CDR3 region: CASSVSSGGGNEQFF. DNA of the CDR3: TGTGCCAGCAGCGTAAGCTCAGGCGGAGGGAATGAGCAGTTCTTC.

The gene calls are TRBV27 and TRBJ2-1; TRBD1 matches at 9 bases. The V gene end was trimmed by 0 bases and the J gene end by 8 bases; junction bases not matched to a gene: 8. There are 16 residues in the CDR3. The germline V gene has CDR1 MNHEY and CDR2 SMNVEV (reference sequence). Here the CDR3 reads CASSLSGTGLGDEQFF. In nucleotides, the CDR3 is TGTGCCAGCAGTTTATCAGGGACAGGGCTAGGGGATGAGCAGTTCTTC.

This sequence joins TRBV4-3 and TRBJ1-2, with D maybe TRBD1 (6 bases). Germline loops: CDR1 LGHNA, CDR2 YSLEER. The CDR3 is made up of 17 amino acids. V was trimmed by 1 base and J by 7 bases, leaving 22 bases between them. CDR3 in DNA: TGCGCCAGCAGCCAAGGTCCTAATGTCGGACAGAGACTTGGCTACACCTTC. Its translation is CASSQGPNVGQRLGYTF.

This sequence joins TRBV12-5 and TRBJ2-1; 8 bases map to TRBD1. CDR1 is LGHNT, CDR2 FRNRAP, per germline. The CDR3 is 16 amino acids. V lost 1 base, J lost 0 bases, and 2 bases stayed unmatched. The CDR3 region has the DNA TGTGCTAGTGGTTTGGGACAGGGGAGCTCCTACAATGAGCAGTTCTTC. It translates to CASGLGQGSSYNEQFF.

J is TRBJ2-1 and V is TRBV6-5; possible D gene TRBD1, 6 bases. The germline CDR1 and CDR2 sequences are MNHEY and SVGAGI. V lost 0 bases, J lost 12 bases, and 12 bases lay in between. This CDR3 is 13 amino acids long. The CDR3 protein is CASSYSQGGGQFF. CDR3 nucleotides: TGTGCCAGCAGTTACTCACAAGGGGGTGGGCAGTTCTTC.

The gene calls are TRBV30 and TRBJ1-1; D gene uncertain. The ends were cut back, 4 bases at V and 10 bases at J, with 10 bases in the middle. The germline V gene has CDR1 GTSNPN and CDR2 SVGIG (reference sequence). The CDR3 has 10 residues. DNA of the CDR3: TGTGCCTGGATCCCCGGGAGAGCTTTCTTT. It is translated as CAWIPGRAFF.

The chain recombines TRBV11-2 with TRBJ1-1; 7 bases align to TRBD1. The germline V gene has CDR1 SGHAT and CDR2 FQNNGV. The CDR3 is 14 amino acids. V shed 5 bases, J shed 5 bases, and the junction held 8 bases outside the gene matches. The CDR3 coding sequence is TGTGCCAGCAGCCCCCGGGACAGCGGGACTGAAGCTTTCTTT. Translation gives CASSPRDSGTEAFF.

The V call is TRBV6-6, the J call TRBJ1-1; D unclear. V was clipped by 2 bases and J by 4 bases, with 5 bases between them. CDR3 length: 12 residues. The germline V gene encodes CDR1 MNHNY and CDR2 SVGAGI (reference sequence). CDR3 in amino acids: CASSYGGTEAFF. CDR3 coding DNA: TGTGCCAGCAGTTACGGAGGCACTGAAGCTTTCTTT.

This clone was counted once. The chain joins TRBV25-1 to TRBJ2-1, with 9 bases aligning to TRBD1. The germline CDR1 and CDR2 sequences are MGHDK and SYGVNS. The CDR3 contains 18 residues. After removal of 4 bases from V and 1 base from J, the junction contained 11 bases not matched to a gene. CDR3 coding DNA: TGTGCCAGCAGTGGACTGGGACAGGGTTGGATATCCTACAATGAGCAGTTCTTC. It specifies CASSGLGQGWISYNEQFF.

V gene TRBV18 combines with J gene TRBJ1-1; weak D call: TRBD1 (5 bases). Germline CDR1 reads KGHSH; CDR2 reads LQKENI. The CDR3 totals 16 residues. V was shortened by 4 bases and J by 3 bases, with 18 bases between the two germline ends. The CDR3 loop is CASSLHVAGPDTEAFF. CDR3 DNA sequence: TGTGCCAGCTCACTCCACGTCGCAGGGCCGGACACTGAAGCTTTCTTT.

This sequence joins TRBV10-1 and TRBJ1-2; D not certain. The CDR3 has 11 residues. Germline assignment: CDR1 WNHNN and CDR2 SYGVQD (reference sequence). Trimming pared 11 bases from V and 7 bases from J, leaving 14 bases between. CDR3 sequence: CAARWASGYTF. CDR3 coding DNA: TGCGCCGCCCGGTGGGCGAGTGGCTACACCTTC.

The rearrangement uses TRBV7-7 and TRBJ1-2, with D uncertain. The CDR3 consists of 18 residues. V was trimmed by 5 bases and J by 2 bases, leaving 24 bases between them. CDR1 SSHAT and CDR2 FNYEAQ come from the germline V gene (reference sequence). The CDR3 DNA is TGTGCCAGCAGCCTTTTAAGCAGAGGGCAGCAAATCAACTATGGCTACACCTTC. It yields the protein CASSLLSRGQQINYGYTF.

The chain recombines TRBV5-1 with TRBJ2-1; D may be TRBD1 (6 bases). Trimming stripped 2 bases from V and 3 bases from J, with 15 bases between. From germline, CDR1 is SGHRS and CDR2 YFSETQ. The CDR3 totals 16 residues. The CDR3 nucleotides are TGCGCCAGCAGCTTACAGACAGGTTCCTTCTACAATGAGCAGTTCTTC. Protein product: CASSLQTGSFYNEQFF.

The gene calls are TRBV4-1 and TRBJ1-2, with D tentatively TRBD1 (5 bases). The V gene lost 1 base and the J gene lost 0 bases, with 15 bases spanning the gap. CDR3 size: 17 residues. Germline CDR1 reads MGHRA; CDR2 reads YSYEKL. Here the CDR3 DNA reads TGCGCCAGCAGCCAAGGTCTAAGGGGTAGTACTAACTATGGCTACACCTTC. The encoded protein is CASSQGLRGSTNYGYTF.

The chain carries TRBV5-5 and TRBJ2-3; D is perhaps TRBD2 (6 bases). CDR3 length equals 15 residues. Germline V lookup: CDR1 SGHKS, CDR2 YYEKEE (reference sequence). Deletions cut 4 bases from V and 1 base from J, with 13 bases between. The CDR3 protein is CASSPDWGGTDTQYF. As DNA, the CDR3 is TGTGCCAGCAGCCCGGACTGGGGGGGCACAGATACGCAGTATTTT.

V is TRBV4-1 and J is TRBJ1-1, with D hard to call. CDR3 length equals 13 residues. V was clipped by 7 bases and J by 2 bases, with 11 bases between them. CDR1 is MGHRA and CDR2 is YSYEKL in the germline V gene. The CDR3 region is CASTVTANTEAFF. The CDR3, as DNA: TGCGCCAGCACGGTCACAGCAAACACTGAAGCTTTCTTT.

The chain links TRBV19 to TRBJ2-5; 10 nucleotides agree with TRBD2. After removal of 3 bases from V and 5 bases from J, the junction contained 9 bases not matched to a gene. The germline gives CDR1 LNHDA, CDR2 SQIVND (reference sequence). This CDR3 is built from 16 residues. CDR3 protein: CASSMGLAGALETQYF. The CDR3 nucleotides read TGTGCCAGTAGTATGGGGCTAGCGGGGGCCTTGGAGACCCAGTACTTC.

This chain links TRBV5-1 with TRBJ1-1; TRBD1 aligns across 8 bases. V shed 4 bases, J shed 1 base, and the junction held 6 bases outside the gene matches. Germline CDR1 SGHRS, CDR2 YFSETQ. This CDR3 region has 15 residues. The CDR3 spells CASSPGTGGNTEAFF. The CDR3 bases are TGCGCCAGCAGCCCCGGGACAGGCGGGAACACTGAAGCTTTCTTT.

This sequence joins TRBV6-1 and TRBJ1-6; D remains unclear. CDR3 length: 16 residues. The ends were cut back, 2 bases at V and 0 bases at J, with 8 bases in the middle. CDR1 and CDR2 from the germline V gene are MNHNS and SASEGT. CDR3 residues: CASSEWQRSYNSPLHF. The CDR3 DNA is TGTGCCAGCAGTGAATGGCAGCGCTCCTATAATTCACCCCTCCACTTT.